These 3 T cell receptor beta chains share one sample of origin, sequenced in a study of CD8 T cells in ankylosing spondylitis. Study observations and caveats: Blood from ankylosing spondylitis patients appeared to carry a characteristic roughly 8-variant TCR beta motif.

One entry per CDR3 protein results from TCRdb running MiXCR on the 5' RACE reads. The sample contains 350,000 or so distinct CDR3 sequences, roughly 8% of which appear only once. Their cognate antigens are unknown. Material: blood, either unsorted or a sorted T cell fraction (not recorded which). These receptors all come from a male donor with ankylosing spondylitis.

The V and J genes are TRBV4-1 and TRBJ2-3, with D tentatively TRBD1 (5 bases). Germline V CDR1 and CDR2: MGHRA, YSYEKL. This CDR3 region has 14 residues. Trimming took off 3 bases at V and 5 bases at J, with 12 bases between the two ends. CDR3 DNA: TGCGCCAGCAGCCATGCCGGTAGGGGAGATACGCAGTATTTT. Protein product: CASSHAGRGDTQYF.

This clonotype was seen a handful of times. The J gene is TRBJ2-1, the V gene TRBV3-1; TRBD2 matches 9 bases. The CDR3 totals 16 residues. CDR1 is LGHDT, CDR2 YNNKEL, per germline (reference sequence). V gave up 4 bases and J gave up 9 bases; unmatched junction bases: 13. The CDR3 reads CASSPTLAGGRGEQFF. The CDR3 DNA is TGTGCCAGCAGCCCCACTCTTGCGGGAGGGCGAGGTGAGCAGTTCTTC.

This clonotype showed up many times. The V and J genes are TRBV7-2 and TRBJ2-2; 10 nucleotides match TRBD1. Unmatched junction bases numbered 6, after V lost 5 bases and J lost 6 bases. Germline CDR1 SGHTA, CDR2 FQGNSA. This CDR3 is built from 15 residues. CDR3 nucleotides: TGTGCCAGCAGCCTTCGGACAGGGGGATCCGGGGAGCTGTTTTTT. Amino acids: CASSLRTGGSGELFF.